These 27 T cell receptor beta chains were sequenced from one sample in a study of T cell repertoires in cytomegalovirus infection. Their specific antigens are unknown. Each CDR3 protein is one row after TCRdb ran MiXCR on the reads. This sample carries tens of thousands of distinct CDR3 sequences, 45% to 50% of them seen once, and the ten largest clones take about 92%. The source material was CD8+ T cells from cultured PBMCs, sampled from culture after CMV antigen stimulation. Every receptor here comes from a human donor in good health (CMV status not recorded). Some clones in this sample may be carry-over from other donors' samples.

The V and J genes are TRBV27 and TRBJ1-5; unclear D gene. V gave up 3 bases and J gave up 3 bases, with 3 bases separating them. CDR3 length: 12 amino acids. The germline V gene has CDR1 MNHEY and CDR2 SMNVEV (reference sequence). The CDR3 sequence is CASSFYNQPQHF. DNA for the CDR3: TGTGCCAGCAGTTTTTACAATCAGCCCCAGCATTTT.

This clonotype was counted between two and nine times. The J gene is TRBJ2-3, the V gene TRBV2; D tentatively reads TRBD1 or TRBD2 (5 bases each). CDR3 size: 15 residues. Germline assignment: CDR1 SNHLY and CDR2 FYNNEI. The V end was cut by 4 bases, the J end by 5 bases, with 16 bases between. The CDR3 loop reads CASSGGYYAGDTQYF. The CDR3 nucleotides are TGTGCCAGCAGTGGGGGGTACTATGCCGGAGATACGCAGTATTTT.

The chain links TRBV27 to TRBJ1-6; D is ambiguous. Per the germline V gene, CDR1 is MNHEY and CDR2 is SMNVEV (reference sequence). The CDR3 spans 15 residues. V was shortened by 3 bases and J by 9 bases, with 15 bases between the two germline ends. In DNA, the CDR3 is TGTGCCAGCAGTTTGCGGGCCCGGCCGGCTTCACCCCTCCACTTT. This codes for CASSLRARPASPLHF.

The chain is built from TRBV10-2 and TRBJ1-2; maybe TRBD1 (5 bases). The CDR3 is 14 residues long. CDR1 is WSHSY and CDR2 is SAAADI in the germline V gene. Trimming stripped 0 bases from V and 5 bases from J, with 10 bases between. CDR3 sequence: CASSESRGGYGYTF. CDR3 bases: TGCGCCAGCAGTGAGTCGAGGGGAGGGTATGGCTACACCTTC.

This clonotype came up a few times. CDR3 DNA sequence: TGTGCCAGCAGACTCGGACTAGCGGCGGGGGAGACCCAGTACTTC. It translates to CASRLGLAAGETQYF. The chain recombines TRBV12-3 or TRBV12-4 with TRBJ2-5; 10 bases map to TRBD2. V trimming: 6 bases; J trimming: 5 bases; junction bases outside the gene matches: 9. This CDR3 has 15 residues.

V usage is TRBV20-1 and J usage is TRBJ1-1, with 12 bases identical to TRBD1. The CDR3 contains 18 residues. V lost 2 bases and J lost 0; bases outside the gene matches: 10. Looked up from germline, CDR1 is DFQATT and CDR2 is SNEGSKA (reference sequence). The CDR3 spells CSARPSPGQGALNTEAFF. Written as DNA, the CDR3 is TGCAGTGCTAGACCCTCACCGGGACAGGGGGCCTTGAACACTGAAGCTTTCTTT.

In its sample, this clonotype was seen once. The gene calls are TRBV6-5 and TRBJ2-7; maybe TRBD1 (6 bases). Germline-derived CDR1 and CDR2 are MNHEY and SVGAGI. Trimming pared 4 bases from V and 2 bases from J, leaving 9 bases between. The CDR3 runs to 13 residues. In DNA form, the CDR3 reads TGTGCCAGCAGTTTGGACAGCACCTACGAGCAGTACTTC. This encodes CASSLDSTYEQYF.

This chain connects TRBV7-6 to TRBJ2-5; perhaps D is TRBD1 or TRBD2 (5 bases each). The CDR3 extends over 14 amino acids. Trimming stripped 3 bases from V and 4 bases from J, with 12 bases between. Germline V gene lookup returns CDR1 SGHVS and CDR2 FNYEAQ. CDR3 coding DNA: TGTGCCAGCAGCTTCCCCTCGAGGGGAGAGACCCAGTACTTC. Protein product: CASSFPSRGETQYF. Full variable domain (outside the CDR3, taken from reference TRBV7-6 and TRBJ2-5): GAGVSQSPRYKVTKRGQDVALRCDPISGHVSLYWYRQALGQGPEFLTYFNYEAQQDKSGLPNDRFSAERPEGSISTLTIQRTEQRDSAMYRCASSFPSRGETQYFGPGTRLLVL.

This clonotype was detected ten times or more. V and J are TRBV13 and TRBJ2-1; D is unresolved. The CDR3 is 12 residues long. Germline V CDR1 and CDR2: PRHDT, FYEKMQ (reference sequence). Deletions cut 0 bases from V and 6 bases from J, with 3 bases between. This CDR3 is CASSLGSNEQFF. The CDR3 coding sequence is TGTGCCAGCAGCTTAGGCTCCAATGAGCAGTTCTTC.

This sequence joins TRBV28 and TRBJ1-6; D remains ambiguous. Germline assignment: CDR1 MDHEN and CDR2 SYDVKM. There are 15 residues in the CDR3. The V end lost 3 bases, the J end lost 7 bases, and 13 bases lay between the germline ends. This chain's CDR3 is CASSLVTYQNSPLHF. The CDR3 DNA sequence: TGTGCCAGCAGTTTGGTGACGTATCAAAATTCACCCCTCCACTTT. Complete variable domain (other parts from reference TRBV28 and TRBJ1-6): DVKVTQSSRYLVKRTGEKVFLECVQDMDHENMFWYRQDPGLGLRLIYFSYDVKMKEKGDIPEGYSVSREKKERFSLILESASTNQTSMYLCASSLVTYQNSPLHFGNGTRLTVT.

V is TRBV7-3 and J is TRBJ2-2; 8 bases fit TRBD2. V gave up 5 bases and J gave up 5 bases; unmatched junction bases: 10. CDR1 and CDR2 (germline): SGHTA, FQGTGA. The CDR3 is made up of 16 amino acids. The CDR3 DNA is TGTGCCAGCAGCCCACACGCGGGGGGTGATACCGGGGAGCTGTTTTTT. This sequence encodes CASSPHAGGDTGELFF.

The CDR3 protein is CATSPVTSGSTDTQYF. DNA of the CDR3: TGTGCCACCAGTCCCGTGACTAGCGGATCCACAGATACGCAGTATTTT. V and J are TRBV24-1 and TRBJ2-3, with 9 positions matching TRBD2. V lost 6 bases to trimming and J lost 2 bases; unmatched junction nucleotides: 8. The CDR3 has 16 residues. CDR1 is KGHDR and CDR2 is SFDVKD in the germline V gene.

The chain recombines TRBV5-8 with TRBJ1-1; no clear D gene. This CDR3 contains 14 residues. V lost 2 bases and J lost 2, with 10 bases in between. The germline V gene encodes CDR1 SGHTS and CDR2 YDEGEE. This CDR3 is CASSLFTFNTEAFF. The CDR3 DNA sequence: TGTGCCAGCAGCTTATTTACCTTTAACACTGAAGCTTTCTTT.

This chain connects TRBV6-5 to TRBJ1-1; D is possibly TRBD1 (5 bases). Trimming removed 0 bases at V and 6 bases at J, with 8 bases between. The CDR3 consists of 13 residues. Germline V gives CDR1 MNHEY, CDR2 SVGAGI. The chain's CDR3 is CASSYSGDSEAFF. The CDR3 nucleotides read TGTGCCAGCAGTTACTCGGGGGATTCTGAAGCTTTCTTT.

The chain joins TRBV28 to TRBJ2-3, with unresolved D. The CDR3 totals 15 residues. Germline values: CDR1 MDHEN, CDR2 SYDVKM. V dropped 3 bases and J dropped 0 bases, with 10 bases sitting between them. In nucleotides, the CDR3 is TGTGCCAGCAGTTTTGGGCAGACGAGCACAGATACGCAGTATTTT. This encodes CASSFGQTSTDTQYF.

This sequence joins TRBV2 and TRBJ2-2, with unresolved D. The V gene's germline CDR1 is SNHLY and CDR2 FYNNEI. Trimming cost V 5 bases and J 1 base, with 8 bases left between them. This CDR3 is 14 amino acids long. In nucleotides, the CDR3 is TGTGCCAGCAGTACCCTTGTGAACACCGGGGAGCTGTTTTTT. It yields the protein CASSTLVNTGELFF.

This clonotype was observed a handful of times. This chain joins TRBV2 and TRBJ2-3; the D gene is possibly TRBD1 (6 bases). CDR3 length: 10 residues. Deletions cut 10 bases from V and 5 bases from J, with 7 bases between. Germline V gene sequence: CDR1 SNHLY, CDR2 FYNNEI. CDR3 amino acids: CATRGDTQYF. The CDR3 DNA reads TGTGCCACCAGGGGAGATACGCAGTATTTT. The full variable domain, completed using reference TRBV2 and TRBJ2-3, is EPEVTQTPSHQVTQMGQEVILRCVPISNHLYFYWYRQILGQKVEFLVSFYNNEISEKSEIFDDQFSVERPDGSNFTLKIRSTKLEDSAMYFCATRGDTQYFGPGTRLTVL.

This chain connects TRBV27 to TRBJ2-7; the D is unclear. Trimming stripped 0 bases from V and 3 bases from J, with 12 bases between. The CDR3 spans 15 residues. CDR1 and CDR2 from the germline V gene are MNHEY and SMNVEV (reference sequence). The CDR3 loop reads CASSLSSLSIYEQYF. The CDR3 nucleotides read TGTGCCAGCAGTTTATCTAGTCTAAGTATCTACGAGCAGTACTTC.

This clonotype was seen just once. The chain links TRBV28 to TRBJ2-6; maybe TRBD1 (6 bases). Germline V gene sequence: CDR1 MDHEN, CDR2 SYDVKM. V gave up 6 bases and J gave up 1 base, with 16 bases separating them. The CDR3 is 17 amino acids. The CDR3 is CASRPPGQISGANVLTF. The DNA of the CDR3 is TGTGCCAGCAGACCACCGGGACAAATTTCTGGGGCCAACGTCCTGACTTTC.

The chain carries TRBV28 and TRBJ2-1; TRBD2 agrees at 7 bases. Looked up from germline, CDR1 is MDHEN and CDR2 is SYDVKM. With V trimmed by 3 bases and J by 10 bases, 3 bases remained unmatched. The CDR3 extends over 12 amino acids. The CDR3 DNA is TGTGCCAGCAGTTTTTTGCGGGAGGAGCAGTTCTTC. Translated: CASSFLREEQFF.

The J gene is TRBJ1-2, the V gene TRBV6-6; TRBD1 aligns across 9 bases. This CDR3 is built from 15 residues. V was pared by 5 bases and J by 10 bases, with 14 bases of the junction left unmatched. Germline V CDR1 and CDR2: MNHNY, SVGAGI (reference sequence). In DNA, the CDR3 is TGTGCCAGCAGTCACAACAGGGGGCGAATAACAAACTACACCTTC. It translates to CASSHNRGRITNYTF.

This clonotype was seen a few times. This chain links TRBV7-2 with TRBJ2-1; unclear D gene. Germline assignment: CDR1 SGHTA and CDR2 FQGNSA. This CDR3 region has 11 residues. Trimming stripped 3 bases from V and 9 bases from J, with 6 bases between. The CDR3 reads CASSLSSEQFF. CDR3 in DNA: TGTGCCAGCAGCTTGTCTAGTGAGCAGTTCTTC.

In its sample, this clonotype was seen a few times. The chain links TRBV20-1 to TRBJ2-2; TRBD2 agrees at 10 bases. After removal of 1 base from V and 5 bases from J, the junction contained 7 bases not matched to a gene. This CDR3 has 16 residues. Per the germline V gene, CDR1 is DFQATT and CDR2 is SNEGSKA (reference sequence). CDR3 DNA sequence: TGCAGTGCTAGAGTCGCTAGCGGGAGCTTGACCGGGGAGCTGTTTTTT. Encoded protein: CSARVASGSLTGELFF.

The genes are TRBV10-3 and TRBJ1-2, with 8 bases matching TRBD1. Germline V lookup: CDR1 ENHRY, CDR2 SYGVKD. V was clipped by 4 bases and J by 4 bases; unmatched bases: 8. The CDR3 is made up of 15 amino acids. This chain's CDR3 is CAISGGGQGFYGYTF. The CDR3, as DNA: TGTGCCATCAGTGGGGGAGGACAGGGTTTCTATGGCTACACCTTC.

This clonotype was counted between two and nine times. The chain is built from TRBV7-8 and TRBJ1-1; D unresolved. Trimming removed 1 base at V and 0 bases at J, with 12 bases between. Per the germline V gene, CDR1 is SGHVS and CDR2 is FQNEAQ. This CDR3 contains 16 residues. CDR3 protein: CASSLDTTSMNTEAFF. The CDR3, as DNA: TGTGCCAGCAGCTTAGATACTACCTCTATGAACACTGAAGCTTTCTTT. Complete variable domain (other parts from reference TRBV7-8 and TRBJ1-1): GAGVSQSPRYKVAKRGQDVALRCDPISGHVSLFWYQQALGQGPEFLTYFQNEAQLDKSGLPSDRFFAERPEGSVSTLKIQRTQQEDSAVYLCASSLDTTSMNTEAFFGQGTRLTVV.

This clonotype was picked up a small number of times. J is TRBJ2-2 and V is TRBV7-3; D unresolved. This CDR3 is 18 amino acids long. The germline V gene has CDR1 SGHTA and CDR2 FQGTGA. The V gene lost 0 bases and the J gene lost 0 bases, with 14 bases spanning the gap. The DNA of the CDR3 is TGTGCCAGCAGCTTAACGAGGCATGGATCCGCGAACACCGGGGAGCTGTTTTTT. Its translation is CASSLTRHGSANTGELFF.

The chain carries TRBV6-5 and TRBJ2-7, with unresolved D. Germline V gives CDR1 MNHEY, CDR2 SVGAGI. With 3 bases removed from V and 4 bases from J, the gap between germline ends came to 13 bases. This CDR3 spans 14 amino acids. CDR3 in amino acids: CASSYGGISYEQYF. The CDR3 DNA sequence: TGTGCCAGCAGTTATGGTGGAATTAGTTACGAGCAGTACTTC.